What follows are 6 T cell receptor beta chains derived from one specimen sequenced in a study of response to subunit inactivated influenza vaccine. TCRdb passed the RT-PCR reads through MiXCR, listing each CDR3 protein once. The data contain 650,000 to 850,000 distinct CDR3 sequences, about 15% of them singletons. Sample: PBMCs from blood, taken about 14 days before vaccination. These receptor sequences come from a middle-aged man who received an inactivated influenza vaccine.

The chain combines TRBV20-1 with TRBJ2-5; D ambiguous. Trimming shortened V by 2 bases and J by 5 bases, and 9 bases separated the two germline ends. From germline, CDR1 is DFQATT and CDR2 SNEGSKA (reference sequence). This CDR3 comprises 12 residues. CDR3 in amino acids: CSARRLEETQYF. The CDR3 region has the DNA TGCAGTGCTAGAAGGCTCGAGGAGACCCAGTACTTC.

This clonotype was seen repeatedly, ten times or more. J is TRBJ2-4 and V is TRBV28; TRBD1 agrees at 9 bases. Germline CDR1 reads MDHEN; CDR2 reads SYDVKM. The ends lost 4 bases at V and 8 bases at J; junction bases unmatched: 6. The CDR3 extends over 14 amino acids. As DNA, the CDR3 is TGTGCCAGCAGTTCGGGACAGGGTCCTCACATTCAGTACTTC. It codes for CASSSGQGPHIQYF. Variable domain in full (rest from reference TRBV28 and TRBJ2-4): DVKVTQSSRYLVKRTGEKVFLECVQDMDHENMFWYRQDPGLGLRLIYFSYDVKMKEKGDIPEGYSVSREKKERFSLILESASTNQTSMYLCASSSGQGPHIQYFGAGTRLSVL.

The chain couples TRBV6-5 to TRBJ2-7, with D unresolved. The V end lost 2 bases, the J end lost 4 bases, and 12 bases lay between the germline ends. The length of the CDR3 is 14 residues. Germline CDR1 is MNHEY and CDR2 is SVGAGI. The CDR3 region is CASSYGVGFYEQYF. As DNA, the CDR3 is TGTGCCAGCAGTTACGGGGTAGGATTTTACGAGCAGTACTTC.

The V gene is TRBV12-3 or TRBV12-4, the J gene TRBJ2-1; D is unclear. This CDR3 spans 11 amino acids. Trimming cost V 8 bases and J 12 bases, with 14 bases left between them. Written as DNA, the CDR3 is TGTGCCAGCGCTTCTCTTGGGTGGCAGTTCTTC. This encodes CASASLGWQFF.

The rearrangement links TRBV4-2 to TRBJ2-3; 8 bases map to TRBD2. V was clipped by 0 bases and J by 2 bases; unmatched bases: 10. CDR1 is LGHNA, CDR2 YNFKEQ, per germline. CDR3 length: 18 residues. CDR3 protein: CASSQDPTGGRVTDTQYF. The CDR3 region has the DNA TGTGCCAGCAGCCAAGATCCTACGGGGGGGCGGGTCACAGATACGCAGTATTTT.

This rearrangement joins TRBV29-1 to TRBJ2-1; tentatively, D is TRBD2 (6 bases). The V end lost 0 bases, the J end lost 1 base, and 13 bases lay between the germline ends. The CDR3 runs 16 residues. Germline values: CDR1 SQVTM, CDR2 ANQGSEA. For the CDR3, the DNA is TGCAGCGTTGAAGATGCGGACGGGAGTTCCTACAATGAGCAGTTCTTC. This sequence encodes CSVEDADGSSYNEQFF.